These 27 T cell receptor beta chains were sequenced from one sample in a study of blood T cell repertoires in COVID-19. TCRdb's table, derived via immunoSEQ multiplex PCR, lists solely in-frame clones and lacks some. Here the sample spans 200,000 to 250,000 clones, 80% to 85% being singletons. Sequencing was carried out using peripheral blood. The origin of the receptors is a woman aged 80 or older with active or convalescent COVID-19.

The chain recombines TRBV24-1 with TRBJ2-3; no clear D gene. The CDR3 is 14 amino acids. V lost 5 bases and J 3 bases, leaving 11 bases between the germline ends. CDR1 is KGHDR and CDR2 is SFDVKD in the germline V gene. The CDR3 loop is CATSARTKTDTQYF. The CDR3 DNA reads as TGTGCCACCAGTGCCCGTACAAAAACAGATACGCAGTATTTT.

CDR3 residues: CASSQIAGIAGELFF. The CDR3 DNA reads TGTGCCAGCAGCCAAATAGCGGGAATCGCCGGGGAGCTGTTTTTT. J is TRBJ2-2 and V is TRBV3-1 (or the pseudogene TRBV3-2); TRBD2 matches 8 bases. V dropped 2 bases and J dropped 6; count of bases not matched to a gene: 5. Germline V gives CDR1 LGHDT, CDR2 YNNKEL (reference sequence). The CDR3 runs 15 residues.

V usage is TRBV9 and J usage is TRBJ1-6, with D maybe TRBD1 (5 bases). This CDR3 has 16 amino acids. V was cut by 3 bases and J by 8 bases, with 18 bases left in between. CDR1 and CDR2 (germline): SGDLS, YYNGEE. CDR3 sequence (DNA): TGTGCCAGCAGCGGAGGGCCCCCAGGGACTGATTCACCCCTCCACTTT. Encoded protein: CASSGGPPGTDSPLHF.

The chain carries TRBV29-1 and TRBJ1-2; the D gene is possibly TRBD1 (6 bases). Trimming shortened V by 4 bases and J by 0 bases, and 18 bases separated the two germline ends. This CDR3 is 16 amino acids long. Looked up from germline, CDR1 is SQVTM and CDR2 is ANQGSEA. Written as DNA, the CDR3 is TGCAGCGTTGGGTTTCCTAACAGGGATGCTAACTATGGCTACACCTTC. Protein: CSVGFPNRDANYGYTF.

CDR3 region: CASTPSGGAGEQYF. The CDR3 coding sequence is TGTGCCAGTACTCCTTCGGGGGGCGCGGGGGAGCAGTACTTC. This chain connects TRBV19 to TRBJ2-7; perhaps TRBD2 as D (7 bases). V lost 7 bases to trimming and J lost 7 bases, with 20 bases between them. Germline CDR1 and CDR2: LNHDA and SQIVND (reference sequence). This CDR3 has 14 residues. Based on the CDR3 plus reference TRBV19 and TRBJ2-7, the full variable domain is DGGITQSPKYLFRKEGQNVTLSCEQNLNHDAMYWYRQDPGQGLRLIYYSQIVNDFQKGDIAEGYSVSREKKESFPLTVTSAQKNPTAFYLCASTPSGGAGEQYFGPGTRLTVT.

This chain links TRBV5-6 with TRBJ2-1; weak D call: TRBD1 (6 bases). The germline gives CDR1 SGHDT, CDR2 YYEEEE. The CDR3 sequence is 14 residues long. Trimming pared 0 bases from V and 8 bases from J, leaving 12 bases between. The CDR3 DNA follows: TGTGCCAGCAGCTTGGATGTGGGGGCACATGAGCAGTTCTTC. Translating gives CASSLDVGAHEQFF.

This rearrangement joins TRBV9 to TRBJ1-1; 9 nucleotides match TRBD1. CDR1 and CDR2 (germline): SGDLS, YYNGEE. V trimming: 4 bases; J trimming: 3 bases; junction bases outside the gene matches: 7. This CDR3 contains 15 residues. The CDR3 is CASSPQQGAYTEAFF. In DNA form, the CDR3 reads TGTGCCAGCAGCCCTCAACAGGGGGCATACACTGAAGCTTTCTTT.

The rearrangement joins TRBV27 to TRBJ1-1; D is unclear. CDR1 and CDR2 (germline): MNHEY, SMNVEV (reference sequence). The CDR3 runs to 14 residues. The germline V and J ends were trimmed by 5 bases and 0 bases, with 10 bases remaining between them. The CDR3 DNA sequence: TGTGCCAGCAGTCTCGACACCTTGAACACTGAAGCTTTCTTT. It specifies CASSLDTLNTEAFF.

The rearrangement joins TRBV18 to TRBJ2-7, with a weak D call TRBD2 (5 bases). Germline values: CDR1 KGHSH, CDR2 LQKENI. This CDR3 contains 16 residues. The V end was cut by 3 bases, the J end by 2 bases, with 17 bases between. The CDR3 nucleotides read TGTGCCAGCTCACCTGTCTCCTTGACTACCCCCTACGAGCAGTACTTC. Encoded protein: CASSPVSLTTPYEQYF.

J is TRBJ2-7 and V is TRBV5-1, with TRBD1 matching 8 bases. With V trimmed by 5 bases and J by 0 bases, 4 bases remained unmatched. This CDR3 spans 14 amino acids. Germline CDR1 SGHRS, CDR2 YFSETQ. CDR3 sequence (DNA): TGCGCCAGCAGAGATGACAGGGGCTCCTACGAGCAGTACTTC. This translates into CASRDDRGSYEQYF. Drawing the rest from reference TRBV5-1 and TRBJ2-7, the complete variable domain is KAGVTQTPRYLIKTRGQQVTLSCSPISGHRSVSWYQQTPGQGLQFLFEYFSETQRNKGNFPGRFSGRQFSNSRSEMNVSTLELGDSALYLCASRDDRGSYEQYFGPGTRLTVT.

The sample holds one count of this clone. The genes are TRBV7-3 and TRBJ2-2; tentatively, D is TRBD1 (6 bases). Trimming shortened V by 2 bases and J by 5 bases, and 12 bases separated the two germline ends. The CDR3 has 15 residues. CDR1 and CDR2 (germline): SGHTA, FQGTGA. In nucleotides, the CDR3 is TGTGCCAGCAGCTTAGTCAGGGGAAAGACCGGGGAGCTGTTTTTT. It codes for CASSLVRGKTGELFF.

This clone was detected once. The V call is TRBV21-1, the J call TRBJ2-1; the table's TRBD1 call for D was not verified on the DNA. TRBV21-1 has pseudogene status. This CDR3 is 16 amino acids long. The CDR3 coding sequence is TGTGCCAGCAGCAAAGTAGGGATCAGGGTACACAATGAGCAGTTCTTC. Translated, it gives CASSKVGIRVHNEQFF.

The V call is TRBV29-1, the J call TRBJ2-2; D call uncertain. Germline-derived CDR1 and CDR2 are SQVTM and ANQGSEA. The ends were cut back, 3 bases at V and 1 base at J, with 6 bases in the middle. The CDR3 is 13 residues long. The CDR3 protein is CSVDRMNTGELFF. In DNA, the CDR3 is TGCAGCGTTGACAGAATGAACACCGGGGAGCTGTTTTTT.

V and J are TRBV19 and TRBJ2-2; 8 positions agree with TRBD1. The V segment lost 7 bases and the J segment 4 bases; nucleotides outside the gene matches: 8. Per the germline V gene, CDR1 is LNHDA and CDR2 is SQIVND (reference sequence). CDR3 length equals 15 residues. CDR3 sequence (DNA): TGTGCCAGTAATATGGGACAGGTGTCCACCGGGGAGCTGTTTTTT. Encoded protein: CASNMGQVSTGELFF.

The gene calls are TRBV4-1 and TRBJ2-3, with D perhaps TRBD2 (5 bases). CDR1 and CDR2 (germline): MGHRA, YSYEKL. Trimming shortened V by 1 base and J by 6 bases, and 14 bases separated the two germline ends. The CDR3 runs to 15 residues. CDR3 region: CASSQGTSIPDTQYF. The DNA of the CDR3 is TGCGCCAGCAGCCAAGGGACTTCAATTCCGGATACGCAGTATTTT.

The CDR3 bases are TGTGCCACCAGCAGAGATAGGGGGAGACCCCGGGAGACCCAGTACTTC. Translated: CATSRDRGRPRETQYF. V is TRBV15 and J is TRBJ2-5, with D possibly being TRBD1 (6 bases). The CDR3 contains 16 residues. Germline V gives CDR1 LNHNV, CDR2 YYDKDF (reference sequence). Trimming pared 0 bases from V and 5 bases from J, leaving 16 bases between.

The chain is built from TRBV10-1 and TRBJ2-5; TRBD1 agrees at 9 bases. The CDR3 length is 16 residues. CDR1 and CDR2 from the germline V gene are WNHNN and SYGVQD (reference sequence). J lost 2 bases, V lost 5 bases, and 9 bases had no gene match. The CDR3 sequence: CASSSQGAYGQETQYF. CDR3 in DNA: TGCGCCAGCAGTTCACAGGGGGCTTACGGTCAAGAGACCCAGTACTTC.

The V call is TRBV4-2, the J call TRBJ1-3; the D is unclear. Germline loops: CDR1 LGHNA, CDR2 YNFKEQ. Trimming took off 1 base at V and 7 bases at J, with 14 bases between the two ends. The CDR3 extends over 15 amino acids. CDR3 DNA sequence: TGTGCCAGCAGCCAAGTATTGGGCCAAACGAACACCATATATTTT. Its protein product is CASSQVLGQTNTIYF.

The V gene is TRBV5-4, the J gene TRBJ2-4, with a weak D call TRBD1 (6 bases). CDR1 SGHNT and CDR2 YYREEE come from the germline V gene (reference sequence). Trimming stripped 6 bases from V and 1 base from J, with 11 bases between. This CDR3 comprises 14 residues. The CDR3 sequence: CASKQQGAKNIQYF. The CDR3 bases are TGTGCCAGCAAGCAGCAGGGGGCCAAAAACATTCAGTACTTC.

The chain recombines TRBV7-9 with TRBJ2-7; 7 bases agree with TRBD2. Germline V gene data show CDR1 as SEHNR and CDR2 as FQNEAQ (reference sequence). The V gene end was trimmed by 2 bases and the J gene end by 2 bases; junction bases not matched to a gene: 6. The CDR3 totals 15 residues. The CDR3 region is CASSLWGGRAYEQYF. In DNA form, the CDR3 reads TGTGCCAGCAGCTTATGGGGGGGAAGGGCCTACGAGCAGTACTTC.

V usage is TRBV7-9 and J usage is TRBJ2-1; 7 bases match TRBD1. Germline V gene data show CDR1 as SEHNR and CDR2 as FQNEAQ (reference sequence). This CDR3 spans 15 amino acids. V shed 5 bases, J shed 6 bases, and the junction held 10 bases outside the gene matches. The CDR3 DNA reads as TGTGCCAGCAGCCCGAACTCGGGACAGAGCAATGAGCAGTTCTTC. Translating it yields CASSPNSGQSNEQFF.

The J gene is TRBJ2-7, the V gene TRBV5-1, with TRBD1 as a possible D gene (6 bases). V was shortened by 4 bases and J by 6 bases, with 17 bases between the two germline ends. The V gene's germline CDR1 is SGHRS and CDR2 YFSETQ. CDR3 size: 14 residues. CDR3 amino acids: CASSPGQMQLEQYF. DNA of the CDR3: TGCGCCAGCAGCCCCGGACAGATGCAGCTCGAGCAGTACTTC. The entire variable domain, with the rest obtained from reference TRBV5-1 and TRBJ2-7, is as follows: KAGVTQTPRYLIKTRGQQVTLSCSPISGHRSVSWYQQTPGQGLQFLFEYFSETQRNKGNFPGRFSGRQFSNSRSEMNVSTLELGDSALYLCASSPGQMQLEQYFGPGTRLTVT.

The chain employs TRBV19 and TRBJ2-1, with TRBD1 as a possible D gene (6 bases). The V gene lost 0 bases and the J gene lost 9 bases, with 9 bases spanning the gap. The CDR3 is 13 residues long. Germline V CDR1 and CDR2: LNHDA, SQIVND (reference sequence). The CDR3 bases are TGTGCCAGTAGTATAGATCGAGGGGGTGAGCAGTTCTTC. Translating it yields CASSIDRGGEQFF.

The chain is built from TRBV5-1 and TRBJ2-3, with D unclear. CDR3 length: 13 amino acids. V was clipped by 4 bases and J by 6 bases, with 12 bases between them. Germline-derived CDR1 and CDR2 are SGHRS and YFSETQ. CDR3 residues: CASSPVRSDTQYF. CDR3 bases: TGCGCCAGCAGCCCGGTCCGCTCCGATACGCAGTATTTT.

This chain links TRBV3-1 (or the pseudogene TRBV3-2) with TRBJ1-1, with D tentatively TRBD1 (5 bases). The V end lost 7 bases, the J end lost 5 bases, and 11 bases lay between the germline ends. Germline V lookup: CDR1 LGHDT, CDR2 YNNKEL (reference sequence). CDR3 length: 12 amino acids. The CDR3 DNA sequence: TGTGCCAGCAATCGTCGGGGGACTGAAGCTTTCTTT. Translated, it gives CASNRRGTEAFF.

This clone has a handful of counts. This rearrangement joins TRBV5-4 to TRBJ1-6; perhaps TRBD1 as D (6 bases). CDR1 is SGHNT and CDR2 is YYREEE in the germline V gene (reference sequence). This CDR3 has 15 amino acids. With 0 bases removed from V and 7 bases from J, the gap between germline ends came to 11 bases. In DNA form, the CDR3 reads TGTGCCAGCAGCTTGGGCGGGGGCTGGAATTCACCCCTCCACTTT. Translating it yields CASSLGGGWNSPLHF. The full variable domain, completed using reference TRBV5-4 and TRBJ1-6, is ETGVTQSPTHLIKTRGQQVTLRCSSQSGHNTVSWYQQALGQGPQFIFQYYREEENGRGNFPPRFSGLQFPNYSSELNVNALELDDSALYLCASSLGGGWNSPLHFGNGTRLTVT.

The chain joins TRBV7-8 to TRBJ1-2; possibly TRBD1 for D (5 bases). Trimming left V 1 base short and J 4 bases short, with 13 bases between. The germline gives CDR1 SGHVS, CDR2 FQNEAQ. The CDR3 has 15 amino acids. The DNA for the CDR3 is TGTGCCAGCAGCTTAGATGATGAAAGGGGCTATGGCTACACCTTC. Protein sequence: CASSLDDERGYGYTF.